This TCR beta chain was obtained from a study of a mutant IDH1 vaccine in newly diagnosed glioma. Study summary: Treated patients showed a male proportion of roughly 62%, a female proportion of around 40%, and a mean age of about 44 years. The therapy given earlier, which was standard therapy, consisted of radiotherapy, temozolomide, or both, and most of the patients received both. Findings and limits, study-wide: The occurrence of vaccine-induced immune responses was seen in more than 85% of patients. Pseudoprogression apparently lacked any relation to changes in top peripheral T cell clonotypes.

The sample's time point: baseline, week 1 (first vaccination visit). Described treatment: pre-vaccination baseline after standard-of-care therapy. This CDR3 region has 14 residues. The V and J ends lost 0 bases and 5 bases respectively, with 8 bases between them. Germline V lookup: CDR1 SGHRS, CDR2 YFSETQ. A word on this clone: The antigen is unknown.

Repertoires were generated with immunoSEQ multiplex PCR, while TCRdb's copy carries only in-frame clones and drops some. The data show tens of thousands of clones, roughly 80% seen once. This sequence originates from a woman in her thirties or forties with glioma. The V call is TRBV5-1, the J call TRBJ2-2; no reliable D call. The sample consisted of PBMCs, taken from a glioma patient treated with radiotherapy, temozolomide or both. The CDR3 protein is CASSLAFDTGELFF. The CDR3 nucleotides are TGCGCCAGCAGCTTGGCTTTCGATACCGGGGAGCTGTTTTTT. Filled out from reference TRBV5-1 and TRBJ2-2, the complete variable domain reads KAGVTQTPRYLIKTRGQQVTLSCSPISGHRSVSWYQQTPGQGLQFLFEYFSETQRNKGNFPGRFSGRQFSNSRSEMNVSTLELGDSALYLCASSLAFDTGELFFGEGSRLTVL.